There are a few counts of the clone carrying this T cell receptor (beta chain). This sample was included in a study of blood T cell repertoires in COVID-19. Study context: COVID-19 samples collected from the United States, Italy and Spain covered acute and convalescent phases. Sources were T cells, B-cell-depleted T cells, or PBMCs; the material itself was cDNA or gDNA.

Original processing methods: Researchers report that nucleated cell counts were estimated from reference gene primer amplification. Only in-frame clones appear in the TCRdb table, and some are missing; sequencing was by immunoSEQ multiplex PCR. Clone size and the V and J calls come from that table; the DNA yielded D and trimming. The data contain around 94,000 clones, 70% to 90% of them singletons. The CDR3 is 14 amino acids. V dropped 0 bases and J dropped 2 bases, with 8 bases sitting between them. In germline, CDR1 is SGHRS, CDR2 YFSETQ. Sequenced input: peripheral blood. The sequence came from a man in his fifties or sixties with active COVID-19. The chain is built from TRBV5-1 and TRBJ1-2, with a possible D match to TRBD1 (6 bases). The DNA for the CDR3 is TGCGCCAGCAGCTTGGGGGACAAAAACTATGGCTACACCTTC. This sequence encodes CASSLGDKNYGYTF. Based on the CDR3 plus reference TRBV5-1 and TRBJ1-2, the full variable domain is KAGVTQTPRYLIKTRGQQVTLSCSPISGHRSVSWYQQTPGQGLQFLFEYFSETQRNKGNFPGRFSGRQFSNSRSEMNVSTLELGDSALYLCASSLGDKNYGYTFGSGTRLTVV.